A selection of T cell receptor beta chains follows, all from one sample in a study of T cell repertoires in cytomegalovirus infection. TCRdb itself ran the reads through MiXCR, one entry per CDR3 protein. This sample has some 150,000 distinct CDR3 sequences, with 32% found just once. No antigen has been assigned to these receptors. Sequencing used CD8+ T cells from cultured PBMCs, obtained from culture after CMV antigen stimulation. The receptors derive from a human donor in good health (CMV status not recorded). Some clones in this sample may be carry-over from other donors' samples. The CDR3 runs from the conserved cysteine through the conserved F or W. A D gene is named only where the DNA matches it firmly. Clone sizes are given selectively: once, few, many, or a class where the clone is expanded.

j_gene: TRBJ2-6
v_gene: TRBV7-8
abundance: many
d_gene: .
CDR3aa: CASSLGAGANVLTF
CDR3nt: TGTGCCAGCAGCTTGGGGGCTGGGGCCAACGTCCTGACTTTC

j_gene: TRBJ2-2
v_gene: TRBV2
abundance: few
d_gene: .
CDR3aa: CASSELSNRATGELFF
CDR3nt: TGTGCCAGCAGTGAACTCTCTAACAGGGCGACCGGGGAGCTGTTTTTT

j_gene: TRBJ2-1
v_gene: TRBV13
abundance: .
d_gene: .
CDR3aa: CASSLPGWSVDEQFF
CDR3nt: TGTGCCAGCAGCCTCCCAGGGTGGAGCGTGGATGAGCAGTTCTTC

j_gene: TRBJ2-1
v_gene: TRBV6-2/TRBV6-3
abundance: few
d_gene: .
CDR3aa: CASTPGTLNNEQFF
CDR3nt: TGTGCCAGCACCCCAGGGACTTTAAACAATGAGCAGTTCTTC

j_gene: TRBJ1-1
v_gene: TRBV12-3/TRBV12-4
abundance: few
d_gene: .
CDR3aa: CASGLLPQLQAFF
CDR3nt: TGTGCCAGCGGACTACTTCCACAGTTGCAAGCTTTCTTT

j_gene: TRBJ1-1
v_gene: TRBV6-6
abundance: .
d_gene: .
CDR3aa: CASSSSGKTTEAFF
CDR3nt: TGTGCCAGCAGTTCTTCAGGGAAGACGACTGAAGCTTTCTTT

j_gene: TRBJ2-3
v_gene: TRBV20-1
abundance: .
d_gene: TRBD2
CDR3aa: CGLAGGPVSIDTQYF
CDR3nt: TGCGGACTAGCGGGGGGGCCTGTTTCGATAGATACGCAGTATTTT

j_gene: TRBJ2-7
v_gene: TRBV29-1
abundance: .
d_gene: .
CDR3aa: CSVFEGAYEQYF
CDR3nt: TGCAGCGTGTTCGAGGGGGCCTACGAGCAGTACTTC

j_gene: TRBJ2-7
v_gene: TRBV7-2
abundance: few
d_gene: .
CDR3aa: CASSLRGPYEQYF
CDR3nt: TGTGCCAGCAGCTTGCGGGGGCCTTACGAGCAGTACTTC

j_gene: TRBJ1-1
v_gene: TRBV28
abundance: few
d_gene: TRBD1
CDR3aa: CASNPAGQYQAFF
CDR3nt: TGTGCCAGCAACCCCGCGGGACAGTACCAAGCTTTCTTT

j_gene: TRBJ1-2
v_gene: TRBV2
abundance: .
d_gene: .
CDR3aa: CASSDISGANYGYTF
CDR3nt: TGTGCCAGCAGTGATATTTCAGGAGCTAACTATGGCTACACCTTC

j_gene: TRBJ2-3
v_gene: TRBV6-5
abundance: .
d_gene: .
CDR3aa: CASSSPTIAGSNTQYF
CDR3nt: TGTGCCAGCAGTTCCCCGACCATAGCCGGGAGCAATACGCAGTATTTT

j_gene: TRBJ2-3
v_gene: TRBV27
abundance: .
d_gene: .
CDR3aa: CASSWSGGDLTDTQYF
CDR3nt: TGTGCCAGCAGTTGGTCAGGGGGGGACCTCACAGATACGCAGTATTTT

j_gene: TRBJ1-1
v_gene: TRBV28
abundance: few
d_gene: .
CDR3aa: CASSFPPRHSNTEAFF
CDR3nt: TGTGCCAGCAGTTTCCCCCCGAGACATTCGAACACTGAAGCTTTCTTT

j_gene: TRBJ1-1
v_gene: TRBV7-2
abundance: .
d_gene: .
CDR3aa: CASSEAYWGKTEAFF
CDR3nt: TGTGCCAGCAGCGAGGCGTATTGGGGTAAGACTGAAGCTTTCTTT

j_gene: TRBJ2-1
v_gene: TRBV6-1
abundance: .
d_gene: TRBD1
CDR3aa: CASSLTGANEQFF
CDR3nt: TGTGCCAGCAGCCTGACAGGGGCCAATGAGCAGTTCTTC

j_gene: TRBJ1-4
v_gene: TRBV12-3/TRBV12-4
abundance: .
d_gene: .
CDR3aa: CASSLRTNEKLFF
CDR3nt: TGTGCCAGCAGTTTGCGTACTAATGAAAAACTGTTTTTT

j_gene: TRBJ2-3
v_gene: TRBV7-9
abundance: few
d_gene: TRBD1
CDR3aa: CASSWAGGLDTQYF
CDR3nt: TGTGCCAGCAGCTGGGCAGGGGGCCTAGATACGCAGTATTTT

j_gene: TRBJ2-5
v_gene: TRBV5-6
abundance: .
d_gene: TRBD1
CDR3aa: CASSFGDSITPWEETQYF
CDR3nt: TGTGCCAGCAGCTTTGGGGACAGTATCACGCCCTGGGAAGAGACCCAGTACTTC

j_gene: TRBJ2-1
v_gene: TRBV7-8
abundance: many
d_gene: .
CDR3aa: CASSPMGQGYNEQFF
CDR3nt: TGTGCCAGCAGCCCGATGGGGCAGGGCTACAATGAGCAGTTCTTC

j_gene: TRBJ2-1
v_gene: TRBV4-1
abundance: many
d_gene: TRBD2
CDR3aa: CASSRTSGETYNEQFF
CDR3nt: TGCGCCAGCAGCCGGACTAGCGGGGAAACCTACAATGAGCAGTTCTTC

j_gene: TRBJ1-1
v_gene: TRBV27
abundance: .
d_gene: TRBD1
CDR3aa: CASNSGTGVNTEAFF
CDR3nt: TGTGCCAGCAACTCCGGGACAGGGGTGAACACTGAAGCTTTCTTT

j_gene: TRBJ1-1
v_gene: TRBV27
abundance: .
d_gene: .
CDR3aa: CASGRQVNTEAFF
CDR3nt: TGTGCCAGCGGCCGGCAGGTGAACACTGAAGCTTTCTTT

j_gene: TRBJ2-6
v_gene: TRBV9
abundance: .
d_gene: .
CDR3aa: CASSDTPSGANVLTF
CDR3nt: TGTGCCAGCAGTGATACTCCTTCTGGGGCCAACGTCCTGACTTTC

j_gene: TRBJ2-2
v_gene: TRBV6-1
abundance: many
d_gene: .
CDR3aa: CASRDFSAAGELFF
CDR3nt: TGTGCCAGCAGGGATTTTTCAGCGGCCGGGGAGCTGTTTTTT

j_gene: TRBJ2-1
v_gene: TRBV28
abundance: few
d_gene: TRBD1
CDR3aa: CASIPGQGPSSSYNEQFF
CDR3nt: TGTGCCAGCATCCCGGGACAGGGGCCTTCGAGCTCCTACAATGAGCAGTTCTTC

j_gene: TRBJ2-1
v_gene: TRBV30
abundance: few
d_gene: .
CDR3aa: CAWTGIGYNEQFF
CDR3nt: TGTGCCTGGACAGGGATAGGATACAATGAGCAGTTCTTC

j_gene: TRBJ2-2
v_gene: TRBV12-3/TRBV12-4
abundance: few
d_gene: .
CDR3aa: CASRGIPNTGELFF
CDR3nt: TGTGCCAGCAGGGGTATCCCAAACACCGGGGAGCTGTTTTTT

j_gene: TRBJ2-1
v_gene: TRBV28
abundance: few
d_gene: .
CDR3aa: CASSLPGLPTNEQFF
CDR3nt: TGTGCCAGCAGTCTGCCGGGCCTCCCAACAAATGAGCAGTTCTTC

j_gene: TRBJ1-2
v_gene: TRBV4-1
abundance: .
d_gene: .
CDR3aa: CASSPLRGGNYGYTF
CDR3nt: TGCGCCAGCAGCCCCCTCCGCGGGGGCAACTATGGCTACACCTTC

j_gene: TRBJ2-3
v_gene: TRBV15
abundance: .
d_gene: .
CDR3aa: CATSSTKGGATDTQYF
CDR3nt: TGTGCCACCAGCAGTACGAAGGGGGGGGCAACAGATACGCAGTATTTT

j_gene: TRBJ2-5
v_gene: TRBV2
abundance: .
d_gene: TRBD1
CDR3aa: CASSGQGGETQYF
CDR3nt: TGTGCCAGCAGCGGACAGGGTGGAGAGACCCAGTACTTC

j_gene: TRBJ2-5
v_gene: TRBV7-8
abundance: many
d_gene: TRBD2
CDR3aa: CASSLAWTSGAPVKETQYF
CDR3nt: TGTGCCAGCAGCTTAGCTTGGACTAGCGGGGCCCCAGTAAAAGAGACCCAGTACTTC

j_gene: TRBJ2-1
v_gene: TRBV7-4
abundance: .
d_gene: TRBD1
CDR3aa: CASSPRTGRDYNEQFF
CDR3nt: TGTGCCAGCAGCCCCCGGACAGGGCGCGACTACAATGAGCAGTTCTTC

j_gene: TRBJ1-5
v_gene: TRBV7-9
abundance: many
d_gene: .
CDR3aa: CASSSGPSNQPQHF
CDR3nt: TGTGCCAGCAGCTCGGGACCGAGCAATCAGCCCCAGCATTTT

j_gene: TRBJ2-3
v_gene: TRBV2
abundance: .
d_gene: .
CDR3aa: CASSEAHTGLNTQYF
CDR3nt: TGTGCCAGCAGTGAAGCGCATACTGGATTGAATACGCAGTATTTT

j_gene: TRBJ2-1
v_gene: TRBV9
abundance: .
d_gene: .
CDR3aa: CASSVGISSYNEQFF
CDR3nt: TGTGCCAGCAGCGTAGGTATTAGCTCCTACAATGAGCAGTTCTTC